This entry concerns a single T cell receptor (beta chain). Its antigen is unidentified. This sample was included in a study of radiation and T cells in renal cell carcinoma. Time point reported: baseline pretreatment blood. Treatment in this sample: 15 Gy SBRT to primary tumor, nephrectomy 4 weeks later. Study findings and constraints: In blood, top tumor clones expanded by 2 weeks, shrinking by 4.

The CDR3 spans 17 residues. The ends were cut back, 6 bases at V and 0 bases at J, with 21 bases in the middle. Germline CDR1 SGHNT, CDR2 YYREEE (reference sequence). TCRdb's table, derived via immunoSEQ multiplex PCR, lists solely in-frame clones and lacks some. This sample has roughly 100,000 clones, with 82% found just once. This TCR came from a man in his 60s with renal cell carcinoma. This chain links TRBV5-4 with TRBJ1-2; the D gene is possibly TRBD1 (5 bases). Source: blood, taken from a patient whose treatment included radiotherapy and nephrectomy. This CDR3 reads CASTFSRGAIPNYGYTF. CDR3 DNA: TGTGCCAGCACCTTTTCGCGAGGGGCCATCCCTAACTATGGCTACACCTTC. The variable domain in full, completed from reference TRBV5-4 and TRBJ1-2, reads ETGVTQSPTHLIKTRGQQVTLRCSSQSGHNTVSWYQQALGQGPQFIFQYYREEENGRGNFPPRFSGLQFPNYSSELNVNALELDDSALYLCASTFSRGAIPNYGYTFGSGTRLTVV.